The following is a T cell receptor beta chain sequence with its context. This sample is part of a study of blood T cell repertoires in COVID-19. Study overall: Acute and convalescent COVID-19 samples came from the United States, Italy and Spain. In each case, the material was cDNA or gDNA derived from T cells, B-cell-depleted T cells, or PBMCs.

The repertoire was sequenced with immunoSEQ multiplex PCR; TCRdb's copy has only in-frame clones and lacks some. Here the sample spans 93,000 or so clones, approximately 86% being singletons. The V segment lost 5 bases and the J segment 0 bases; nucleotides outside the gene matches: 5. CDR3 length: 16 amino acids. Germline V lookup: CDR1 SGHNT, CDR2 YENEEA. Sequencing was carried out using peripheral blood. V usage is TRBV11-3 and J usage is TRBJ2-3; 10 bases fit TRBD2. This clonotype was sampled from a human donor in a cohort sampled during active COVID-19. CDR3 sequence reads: CASSPGLAVSTDTQYF. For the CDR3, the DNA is TGTGCCAGCAGCCCAGGACTAGCGGTTAGCACAGATACGCAGTATTTT.